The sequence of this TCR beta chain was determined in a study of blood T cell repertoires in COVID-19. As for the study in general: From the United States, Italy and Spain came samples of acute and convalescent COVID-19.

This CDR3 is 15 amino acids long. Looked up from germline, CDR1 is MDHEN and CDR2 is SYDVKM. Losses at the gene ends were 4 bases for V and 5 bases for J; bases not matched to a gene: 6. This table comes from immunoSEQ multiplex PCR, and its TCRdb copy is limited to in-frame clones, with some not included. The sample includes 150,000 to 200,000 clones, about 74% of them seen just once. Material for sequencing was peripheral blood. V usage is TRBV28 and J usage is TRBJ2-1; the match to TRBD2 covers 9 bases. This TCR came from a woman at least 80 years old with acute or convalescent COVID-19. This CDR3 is CASSYRLAVNNEQFF. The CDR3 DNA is TGTGCCAGCAGTTACAGACTAGCGGTAAACAATGAGCAGTTCTTC.